This entry lists 21 T cell receptor beta chains sequenced from one sample in a study of T-cell reconstitution after alpha-beta-depleted transplantation in children. Preparation of the TCRbeta library was carried out with unique molecular identifiers. TCRdb processed the PCR reads anew with MiXCR; each CDR3 protein has one entry. Of about 110,000 distinct CDR3 sequences detected, approximately 10% appear once; the ten largest clones hold 8%. The sequenced sample was PBMCs from the stem cell graft donor, obtained from the stem cell graft. The receptors here all came from a human donor who donated a stem cell graft to a child with acute lymphoblastic leukemia.

This clonotype was seen at least ten times. V usage is TRBV12-3 or TRBV12-4 and J usage is TRBJ2-1, with D hard to call. V dropped 5 bases and J dropped 2 bases, with 10 bases sitting between them. The CDR3 runs 14 residues. CDR3 residues: CASSPARAYNEQFF. The CDR3 DNA reads TGTGCCAGCAGTCCCGCTAGGGCCTACAATGAGCAGTTCTTC.

In its sample, this clonotype was seen many times. The chain recombines TRBV5-5 with TRBJ2-5, with 10 nucleotides matching TRBD1. Looked up from germline, CDR1 is SGHKS and CDR2 is YYEKEE (reference sequence). This CDR3 has 15 residues. With 4 bases clipped from V and 5 bases from J, the junction kept 8 bases outside the gene matches. CDR3 protein: CASSLLDRGVETQYF. The CDR3 bases are TGTGCCAGCAGCCTACTGGACAGGGGGGTCGAGACCCAGTACTTC. Based on the CDR3 plus reference TRBV5-5 and TRBJ2-5, the full variable domain is DAGVTQSPTHLIKTRGQQVTLRCSPISGHKSVSWYQQVLGQGPQFIFQYYEKEERGRGNFPDRFSARQFPNYSSELNVNALLLGDSALYLCASSLLDRGVETQYFGPGTRLLVL.

This clonotype was counted many times. The chain has TRBV20-1 and TRBJ1-2; D not resolved. V dropped 6 bases and J dropped 2 bases, with 10 bases sitting between them. The CDR3 runs 12 residues. The V gene's germline CDR1 is DFQATT and CDR2 SNEGSKA (reference sequence). CDR3: CSALPQNYGYTF. Here the CDR3 DNA reads TGCAGTGCCCTCCCACAAAACTATGGCTACACCTTC.

Ten or more counts support this clonotype. The chain combines TRBV10-3 with TRBJ2-5, with 7 bases lining up with TRBD1. After removal of 10 bases from V and 2 bases from J, the junction contained 13 bases not matched to a gene. This CDR3 has 15 residues. The germline V gene encodes CDR1 ENHRY and CDR2 SYGVKD. CDR3 residues: CARKGDSQHQETQYF. For the CDR3, the DNA is TGTGCCAGGAAGGGGGACAGCCAACATCAAGAGACCCAGTACTTC.

This clonotype was counted many times. J is TRBJ2-5 and V is TRBV7-9; 15 bases match TRBD2. V dropped 6 bases and J dropped 2; count of bases not matched to a gene: 10. The length of the CDR3 is 18 residues. Germline V gives CDR1 SEHNR, CDR2 FQNEAQ (reference sequence). CDR3 sequence reads: CASRTGTSGGIGQETQYF. The DNA for the CDR3 is TGTGCCAGCAGGACCGGGACTAGCGGGGGGATAGGGCAAGAGACCCAGTACTTC.

This clonotype has ten or more counts. One end of the junction does not line up with germline, which may come from a read error. The J gene is TRBJ2-1, the V gene TRBV7-7; D is unclear. The CDR3 has 14 amino acids. Germline CDR1 reads SSHAT; CDR2 reads FNYEAQ (reference sequence). The CDR3 DNA sequence: TGTGCTAGCAGCTTAGAGATCTCCTACAATGAGCAGTTCTTC. It is translated as CASSLEISYNEQFF. Together with reference TRBV7-7 and TRBJ2-1, the CDR3 gives the full variable domain: GAGVSQSPRYKVTKRGQDVTLRCDPISSHATLYWYQQALGQGPEFLTYFNYEAQPDKSGLPSDRFSAERPEGSISTLTIQRTEQRDSAMYRCASSLEISYNEQFFGPGTRLTVL.

In this sample, this clonotype turned up many times. CDR3 sequence reads: CSVEGPKGLAGGSSYNEQFF. CDR3 coding DNA: TGCAGCGTTGAAGGCCCAAAGGGACTAGCGGGGGGGAGCTCCTACAATGAGCAGTTCTTC. The rearrangement joins TRBV29-1 to TRBJ2-1; 16 nucleotides match TRBD2. V lost 1 base and J lost 0; bases outside the gene matches: 9. The CDR3 length is 20 residues. Germline loops: CDR1 SQVTM, CDR2 ANQGSEA.

This chain connects TRBV5-1 to TRBJ2-7, with TRBD1 identical over 9 bases. Germline lookup yields CDR1 SGHRS and CDR2 YFSETQ. The V and J ends lost 6 bases and 4 bases, in that order; junction bases with no gene match: 14. The CDR3 sequence is 16 residues long. The CDR3 loop is CASNQKETGGSYEQYF. The CDR3 bases are TGCGCCAGCAACCAAAAGGAGACAGGGGGTAGTTACGAGCAGTACTTC.

This clonotype was seen many times. The chain recombines TRBV11-2 with TRBJ1-5; TRBD1 aligns across 8 bases. The junction had 7 bases not matched to a gene; V was cut back by 5 bases and J by 4 bases. The CDR3 is 15 amino acids. CDR1 is SGHAT, CDR2 FQNNGV, per germline. CDR3 DNA: TGTGCCAGCAGCGCCTGGACAGGGATTAATCAGCCCCAGCATTTT. This translates into CASSAWTGINQPQHF. Drawing the rest from reference TRBV11-2 and TRBJ1-5, the complete variable domain is EAGVAQSPRYKIIEKRQSVAFWCNPISGHATLYWYQQILGQGPKLLIQFQNNGVVDDSQLPKDRFSAERLKGVDSTLKIQPAKLEDSAVYLCASSAWTGINQPQHFGDGTRLSIL.

This clonotype was recorded at least ten times. This rearrangement joins TRBV7-2 to TRBJ2-7; possibly TRBD1 for D (6 bases). The ends were cut back, 0 bases at V and 1 base at J, with 16 bases in the middle. From germline, CDR1 is SGHTA and CDR2 FQGNSA. The CDR3 contains 17 residues. For the CDR3, the DNA is TGTGCCAGCAGCTTAGCGAGGAGCAGGGGCAGTTCCTACGAGCAGTACTTC. Its translation is CASSLARSRGSSYEQYF.

A few counts support this clonotype. The chain is built from TRBV18 and TRBJ1-5; no definite D call. This CDR3 contains 16 residues. Trimming cost V 6 bases and J 2 bases, with 17 bases left between them. Germline-derived CDR1 and CDR2 are KGHSH and LQKENI. CDR3 nucleotide sequence: TGTGCCAGCTCCCCTGGACGGCCCGGGGGCAATCAGCCCCAGCATTTT. Amino acid sequence: CASSPGRPGGNQPQHF.

This clonotype has a count of ten or more. This chain links TRBV12-3 or TRBV12-4 with TRBJ2-3, with TRBD1 as a possible D gene (6 bases). V was pared by 4 bases and J by 4 bases, with 21 bases between. CDR3 length: 17 residues. The CDR3 coding sequence is TGTGCCAGCAGTTCCGCTGATACAGGGTTCCCCCCAGATACGCAGTATTTT. It encodes CASSSADTGFPPDTQYF.

This clonotype occurred many times. The rearrangement uses TRBV12-3 or TRBV12-4 and TRBJ2-7; a possible D gene is TRBD1 (6 bases). This CDR3 is built from 18 residues. Trimming stripped 3 bases from V and 5 bases from J, with 26 bases between. The chain's CDR3 is CASSFNPLETGLNHEQYF. The CDR3 DNA reads as TGTGCCAGCAGTTTCAACCCTCTAGAAACAGGGTTAAATCACGAGCAGTACTTC.

This clonotype was counted ten times or more. The chain combines TRBV20-1 with TRBJ1-1, with D possibly being TRBD1 (5 bases). Germline V gene lookup returns CDR1 DFQATT and CDR2 SNEGSKA (reference sequence). The CDR3 loop spans 13 amino acids. Trimming took 0 bases from V and 8 from J, leaving 13 bases between them. The CDR3 loop reads CSAREPHYREAFF. The CDR3 nucleotides read TGCAGTGCTAGAGAGCCCCACTACAGGGAAGCTTTCTTT.

This clonotype has ten or more counts. The chain employs TRBV7-9 and TRBJ2-7; D gene uncertain. The germline V gene encodes CDR1 SEHNR and CDR2 FQNEAQ (reference sequence). Trimming shortened V by 3 bases and J by 4 bases, and 7 bases separated the two germline ends. There are 12 residues in the CDR3. This CDR3 is CASSFRAYEQYF. CDR3 in DNA: TGTGCCAGCAGCTTTCGTGCTTACGAGCAGTACTTC.

This clonotype was counted at least ten times. V is TRBV5-1 and J is TRBJ2-2; TRBD2 matches at 12 bases. The CDR3 is made up of 16 amino acids. Germline V lookup: CDR1 SGHRS, CDR2 YFSETQ. With V trimmed by 0 bases and J by 7 bases, 4 bases remained unmatched. CDR3 region: CASSLVGTSGLGELFF. The CDR3, as DNA: TGCGCCAGCAGCTTGGTTGGGACTAGCGGGCTCGGGGAGCTGTTTTTT.

This clonotype appeared many times. The rearrangement uses TRBV9 and TRBJ2-3; TRBD2 matches at 8 bases. The germline V gene has CDR1 SGDLS and CDR2 YYNGEE. J gave up 4 bases and V 0 bases, and 7 bases lay outside the gene matches. The CDR3 runs to 16 residues. CDR3: CASSVVGSGNADTQYF. The CDR3 bases are TGTGCCAGCAGCGTAGTGGGTAGCGGGAACGCAGATACGCAGTATTTT.

This clonotype appeared many times. This CDR3 is CAINKSVRGTYEQYF. CDR3 in DNA: TGTGCCATCAACAAATCCGTAAGGGGCACCTACGAGCAGTACTTC. The chain uses TRBV10-3 and TRBJ2-7; tentative D call: TRBD1 (5 bases). Trimming pared 7 bases from V and 2 bases from J, leaving 18 bases between. This CDR3 is built from 15 residues. The germline gives CDR1 ENHRY, CDR2 SYGVKD.

This clonotype has ten or more counts. V is TRBV9 and J is TRBJ1-1; D is undetermined. This CDR3 contains 14 residues. From germline, CDR1 is SGDLS and CDR2 YYNGEE. Trimming stripped 3 bases from V and 4 bases from J, with 13 bases between. CDR3 bases: TGTGCCAGCAGCGGAAACCAAGCGGTCACTGAAGCTTTCTTT. It encodes CASSGNQAVTEAFF.

This clonotype has at least ten counts. V and J are TRBV4-3 and TRBJ2-1; maybe TRBD2 (5 bases). Germline CDR1 LGHNA, CDR2 YSLEER. Between the trimmed V and J ends, which lost 1 base and 2 bases, there was a span of 12 bases. The CDR3 loop spans 16 amino acids. This chain's CDR3 is CASSQATGWAYNEQFF. The CDR3 DNA is TGCGCCAGCAGCCAAGCAACGGGATGGGCCTACAATGAGCAGTTCTTC.

The chain uses TRBV3-1 and TRBJ2-4; 9 bases are shared with TRBD2. Trimming took 3 bases from V and 14 from J; bases not matched to a gene: 11. This CDR3 comprises 14 residues. CDR1 is LGHDT and CDR2 is YNNKEL in the germline V gene (reference sequence). In DNA form, the CDR3 reads TGTGCCAGCAGCCACGGGACTAGCCGGGGAATGGAGTACTTC. Protein sequence: CASSHGTSRGMEYF.